The 30 T cell receptor beta chains reported below all come from one sample, sequenced in a study of Ad26.COV2.S vaccination and SARS-CoV-2 variants. Assay: immunoSEQ multiplex PCR; the TCRdb copy retains only in-frame clones and omits some. This table has about 350,000 clones, under 95% appearing once. The material was peripheral blood, obtained after recovery from COVID-19. The origin of the receptors is a human donor who had recovered from COVID-19.

This clone was observed once. The chain is built from TRBV29-1 and TRBJ1-2, with D tentatively TRBD1 (6 bases). The germline V gene has CDR1 SQVTM and CDR2 ANQGSEA. Deletions cut 7 bases from V and 8 bases from J, with 14 bases between. The CDR3 sequence is 11 residues long. The DNA for the CDR3 is TGCAGCGGGGGCGAGGACAGAGGCTACACCTTC. This translates into CSGGEDRGYTF.

The rearrangement joins TRBV5-6 to TRBJ1-1; D remains unclear. CDR3 length: 13 amino acids. Germline V gives CDR1 SGHDT, CDR2 YYEEEE. V lost 4 bases and J lost 1, with 8 bases in between. The CDR3 bases are TGTGCCAGCAGCAGACGACAGAACACTGAAGCTTTCTTT. Residues: CASSRRQNTEAFF.

This sequence joins TRBV4-3 and TRBJ1-1; the D is unclear. Germline lookup yields CDR1 LGHNA and CDR2 YSLEER. V was cut by 0 bases and J by 6 bases, with 14 bases left in between. This CDR3 has 15 residues. The CDR3 DNA is TGCGCCAGCAGCCAAGAAGGGTTCGGGCTGGCTGAAGCTTTCTTT. Its translation: CASSQEGFGLAEAFF.

V gene TRBV19 combines with J gene TRBJ1-2, with TRBD1 matching 8 bases. Germline V gene lookup returns CDR1 LNHDA and CDR2 SQIVND (reference sequence). With 7 bases clipped from V and 4 bases from J, the junction kept 8 bases outside the gene matches. The CDR3 runs to 14 residues. CDR3 coding DNA: TGTGCCAGTACCACAAAGGACAGGGCCTATGGCTACACCTTC. Translating it yields CASTTKDRAYGYTF.

The V gene is TRBV12-3 or TRBV12-4, the J gene TRBJ2-1; D may be TRBD1 or TRBD2 (5 bases each). This CDR3 is built from 11 residues. With 5 bases removed from V and 15 bases from J, the gap between germline ends came to 14 bases. CDR3 residues: CASSPLGVVFF. CDR3 DNA: TGTGCCAGCAGTCCACTAGGGGTAGTGTTCTTC.

This chain links TRBV7-9 with TRBJ1-4; TRBD1 matches 8 bases. CDR3 length: 15 amino acids. Germline CDR1 SEHNR, CDR2 FQNEAQ (reference sequence). J gave up 6 bases and V 3 bases, and 6 bases lay outside the gene matches. The CDR3 DNA reads TGTGCCAGCAGCTTCCTAGGACAGGGTGATGAAAAACTGTTTTTT. It specifies CASSFLGQGDEKLFF.

The genes are TRBV5-1 and TRBJ1-3; 10 nucleotides align to TRBD1. CDR1 is SGHRS and CDR2 is YFSETQ in the germline V gene. This CDR3 comprises 16 residues. The junction had 7 bases not matched to a gene; V was cut back by 4 bases and J by 3 bases. DNA for the CDR3: TGCGCCAGCAGCCCGCCGGGACAGGGGATTGGAAACACCATATATTTT. It encodes CASSPPGQGIGNTIYF.

About this clone itself: Other DNA sequences in this specimen translate into the identical CDR3. The chain combines TRBV11-2 with TRBJ1-2, with TRBD1 as a possible D gene (5 bases). The CDR3 has 14 amino acids. Trimming took off 1 base at V and 3 bases at J, with 9 bases between the two ends. From germline, CDR1 is SGHAT and CDR2 FQNNGV. As DNA, the CDR3 is TGTGCCAGCAGCTTAGGGCAGGGAGACTATGGCTACACCTTC. Protein product: CASSLGQGDYGYTF.

The chain uses TRBV6-2 or TRBV6-3 and TRBJ1-2; no clear D gene. Germline lookup yields CDR1 MNHEY and CDR2 SVGEGT. CDR3 length equals 15 residues. The V end was cut by 0 bases, the J end by 4 bases, with 12 bases between. The CDR3 sequence: CASSYSTGFSYGYTF. In DNA, the CDR3 is TGTGCCAGCAGTTACTCAACGGGGTTCAGCTATGGCTACACCTTC.

The chain has TRBV6-4 and TRBJ2-2, with D possibly being TRBD1 or TRBD2 (7 bases each). Trimming took off 2 bases at V and 3 bases at J, with 13 bases between the two ends. CDR3 length equals 16 residues. The germline V gene has CDR1 MRHNA and CDR2 SNTAGT. CDR3 sequence: CASSDKTGRDTGELFF. DNA for the CDR3: TGTGCCAGCAGTGACAAGACAGGGAGGGACACCGGGGAGCTGTTTTTT.

The rearrangement uses TRBV20-1 and TRBJ2-7; a weak D match, TRBD1 (6 bases). V was pared by 8 bases and J by 7 bases, with 15 bases between. The CDR3 contains 11 residues. The germline V gene has CDR1 DFQATT and CDR2 SNEGSKA (reference sequence). The CDR3 sequence is CSPAQGNEQYF. CDR3 coding DNA: TGCAGTCCCGCCCAGGGGAATGAGCAGTACTTC.

With respect to this clone: Other DNA sequences in the sample encode the same CDR3. This chain links TRBV9 with TRBJ1-1; D unresolved. Between the trimmed V and J ends, which lost 1 base and 0 bases, there was a span of 7 bases. This CDR3 spans 14 amino acids. Germline-derived CDR1 and CDR2 are SGDLS and YYNGEE. This CDR3 is CASSVLGVNTEAFF. CDR3 in DNA: TGTGCCAGCAGCGTATTGGGCGTGAACACTGAAGCTTTCTTT. The full variable domain, completed using reference TRBV9 and TRBJ1-1, is DSGVTQTPKHLITATGQRVTLRCSPRSGDLSVYWYQQSLDQGLQFLIQYYNGEERAKGNILERFSAQQFPDLHSELNLSSLELGDSALYFCASSVLGVNTEAFFGQGTRLTVV.

This chain connects TRBV27 to TRBJ2-2; D perhaps matches TRBD2 (6 bases). V lost 6 bases and J 4 bases, leaving 15 bases between the germline ends. The CDR3 is 15 residues long. Germline V CDR1 and CDR2: MNHEY, SMNVEV (reference sequence). CDR3 sequence reads: CASRNMAGITGELFF. DNA of the CDR3: TGTGCCAGCAGAAATATGGCGGGGATCACCGGGGAGCTGTTTTTT.

The V gene is TRBV7-8, the J gene TRBJ2-7; TRBD2 agrees at 9 bases. Germline V lookup: CDR1 SGHVS, CDR2 FQNEAQ. V lost 4 bases, J lost 3 bases, and 13 bases stayed unmatched. The CDR3 contains 17 residues. The CDR3 loop reads CASSSRLGSGGIYEQYF. DNA of the CDR3: TGTGCCAGCAGCTCCCGACTGGGAAGCGGGGGGATCTACGAGCAGTACTTC.

The chain employs TRBV11-2 and TRBJ2-7, with D possibly matching TRBD1 (6 bases). The CDR3 extends over 18 amino acids. V was clipped by 3 bases and J by 0 bases, with 21 bases between them. Germline assignment: CDR1 SGHAT and CDR2 FQNNGV. The CDR3 loop is CASSFGGLDSLSSYEQYF. CDR3 in DNA: TGTGCCAGCAGCTTCGGCGGGTTGGACAGTTTGAGCTCCTACGAGCAGTACTTC. The variable domain in full, completed from reference TRBV11-2 and TRBJ2-7, reads EAGVAQSPRYKIIEKRQSVAFWCNPISGHATLYWYQQILGQGPKLLIQFQNNGVVDDSQLPKDRFSAERLKGVDSTLKIQPAKLEDSAVYLCASSFGGLDSLSSYEQYFGPGTRLTVT.

This clone was seen a handful of times. V gene TRBV4-1 combines with J gene TRBJ1-6; D is undetermined. This CDR3 region has 16 residues. Trimming took 0 bases from V and 11 from J, leaving 17 bases between them. Germline loops: CDR1 MGHRA, CDR2 YSYEKL. Here the CDR3 reads CASSQDRSSSSAPLHF. In DNA, the CDR3 is TGCGCCAGCAGCCAAGATAGGTCCTCTAGTTCGGCACCCCTCCACTTT.

The DNA for the CDR3 is TGTGCCAGCAGTGACGGCCAGCCCCAGCATTTT. Its translation: CASSDGQPQHF. J is TRBJ1-5 and V is TRBV6-1; D unresolved. Trimming removed 3 bases from V and 7 bases from J, with 4 bases in between. There are 11 residues in the CDR3. Germline V lookup: CDR1 MNHNS, CDR2 SASEGT.

V and J are TRBV5-1 and TRBJ2-3, with 9 bases matching TRBD1. The CDR3 is 17 amino acids. Trimming took 4 bases from V and 4 from J; bases not matched to a gene: 13. Germline V CDR1 and CDR2: SGHRS, YFSETQ. The CDR3 DNA is TGCGCCAGCAGCGCAACCGGGACAGGGTCAAATGCAGATACGCAGTATTTT. This translates into CASSATGTGSNADTQYF.

The chain links TRBV6-5 to TRBJ2-6; TRBD1 is a possible D gene (5 bases). V lost 7 bases and J lost 3, with 13 bases in between. CDR3 length: 15 residues. The germline V gene encodes CDR1 MNHEY and CDR2 SVGAGI. The CDR3: CASIIIRDGANVLTF. CDR3 nucleotides: TGTGCCAGCATCATAATCAGGGATGGGGCCAACGTCCTGACTTTC.

The chain has TRBV18 and TRBJ1-5; perhaps TRBD1 as D (6 bases). The CDR3 totals 14 residues. Germline CDR1 reads KGHSH; CDR2 reads LQKENI. The V end lost 4 bases, the J end lost 5 bases, and 12 bases lay between the germline ends. CDR3 loop: CASSLDRRDQPQHF. As DNA, the CDR3 is TGTGCCAGCTCACTTGACAGGAGAGATCAGCCCCAGCATTTT.

The chain uses TRBV9 and TRBJ1-6; maybe TRBD1 (6 bases). Trimming left V 1 base short and J 9 bases short, with 14 bases between. This CDR3 has 15 amino acids. CDR1 and CDR2 (germline): SGDLS, YYNGEE. The CDR3 nucleotides are TGTGCCAGCAGCGTAAATGGGGGCTTGAGTTCACCCCTCCACTTT. Its translation: CASSVNGGLSSPLHF.

This chain connects TRBV18 to TRBJ1-1; D is ambiguous. V was shortened by 1 base and J by 4 bases, with 13 bases between the two germline ends. The CDR3 is 15 amino acids. Germline V lookup: CDR1 KGHSH, CDR2 LQKENI. The CDR3 nucleotides are TGTGCCAGCTCACCACGGAGGGTGGAGGGCACTGAAGCTTTCTTT. Translating it yields CASSPRRVEGTEAFF.

V gene TRBV7-6 combines with J gene TRBJ2-3; 8 nucleotides align to TRBD2. Germline-derived CDR1 and CDR2 are SGHVS and FNYEAQ. V dropped 2 bases and J dropped 6; count of bases not matched to a gene: 13. This CDR3 has 17 residues. The CDR3 bases are TGTGCCAGCAGCTTAAATGTCTTCCGGGGGGGGCGCGATACGCAGTATTTT. It is translated as CASSLNVFRGGRDTQYF.

This clone appeared a single time. The genes are TRBV5-1 and TRBJ2-3, with no clear D. The CDR3 length is 16 residues. The V gene lost 4 bases and the J gene lost 3 bases, with 18 bases spanning the gap. Germline V gene sequence: CDR1 SGHRS, CDR2 YFSETQ. The CDR3 DNA follows: TGCGCCAGCAGCGCGACGCCAGGTTTTAATACAGATACGCAGTATTTT. Translating gives CASSATPGFNTDTQYF.

The V call is TRBV6-5, the J call TRBJ1-2, with D perhaps TRBD1 (6 bases). With 2 bases removed from V and 1 base from J, the gap between germline ends came to 14 bases. This CDR3 has 16 residues. Germline V CDR1 and CDR2: MNHEY, SVGAGI. CDR3 sequence reads: CASSYLGQTLNYGYTF. CDR3 bases: TGTGCCAGCAGTTACCTCGGACAGACGCTTAACTATGGCTACACCTTC.

V is TRBV27 and J is TRBJ2-5, with 12 bases aligning to TRBD1. The V segment lost 2 bases and the J segment 5 bases; nucleotides outside the gene matches: 6. Germline CDR1 is MNHEY and CDR2 is SMNVEV (reference sequence). The CDR3 runs to 16 residues. CDR3 sequence reads: CASSLGDRGPWETQYF. CDR3 coding DNA: TGTGCCAGCAGTTTAGGGGACAGGGGGCCCTGGGAGACCCAGTACTTC.

The genes are TRBV24-1 and TRBJ1-3; 7 positions agree with TRBD1. Unmatched junction bases numbered 11, after V lost 4 bases and J lost 0 bases. Germline CDR1 and CDR2: KGHDR and SFDVKD. The CDR3 runs 18 residues. The CDR3 protein is CATSDRLTGIRSGNTIYF. The CDR3 DNA reads TGTGCCACCAGTGACCGGTTGACAGGGATTCGCTCTGGAAACACCATATATTTT.

The rearrangement uses TRBV11-2 and TRBJ2-5; a possible D gene is TRBD1 (5 bases). This CDR3 has 16 residues. The V end was cut by 1 base, the J end by 2 bases, with 14 bases between. CDR1 SGHAT and CDR2 FQNNGV come from the germline V gene. CDR3 nucleotides: TGTGCCAGCAGCTTAGCTCGGACATGGCAACAAGAGACCCAGTACTTC. This translates into CASSLARTWQQETQYF.

This rearrangement joins TRBV6-6 to TRBJ2-7, with 8 bases matching TRBD1. Germline CDR1 and CDR2: MNHNY and SVGAGI (reference sequence). The junction had 12 bases not matched to a gene; V was cut back by 10 bases and J by 4 bases. The length of the CDR3 is 14 residues. The CDR3 loop reads CATSAMGQAYEQYF. CDR3 nucleotides: TGTGCCACCTCTGCTATGGGACAGGCATACGAGCAGTACTTC.

This clone was picked up one time. This chain uses TRBV6-5 with TRBJ2-5, with 7 bases matching TRBD2. The ends lost 8 bases at V and 4 bases at J; junction bases unmatched: 7. The CDR3 loop spans 13 amino acids. Germline loops: CDR1 MNHEY, CDR2 SVGAGI. The CDR3 coding sequence is TGTGCCAGCGGGGGGAGGGTTCCAGAGACCCAGTACTTC. Amino acids: CASGGRVPETQYF.